This is a list of T cell receptor beta chains from one sample in a study of response to subunit inactivated influenza vaccine. MiXCR was run by TCRdb on the RT-PCR reads, yielding one entry per CDR3 protein. The data contain about 780,000 distinct CDR3 sequences, 15% to 20% of them singletons. The sample here was PBMCs from blood, taken more than 4 days after vaccination. The receptors originated from a man aged 45-60 years who received an inactivated influenza vaccine. Both conserved end residues are part of each CDR3. The order of the fields is V gene, clone size, D gene, J gene, CDR3 protein, CDR3 DNA. The D gene is left open where the match is weak. The listing skips clone size in some rows; elsewhere it reads once, few, many or a size class.

V gene: TRBV5-1; clone size: once; D gene: TRBD2; J gene: TRBJ2-1; CDR3 protein: CASSHGTSLFDEQFF; CDR3 DNA: TGCGCCAGCAGCCACGGGACTAGTCTCTTCGATGAGCAGTTCTTC
V gene: TRBV7-2; clone size: -; D gene: TRBD2; J gene: TRBJ2-5; CDR3 protein: CASSTGLATETQYF; CDR3 DNA: TGTGCCAGCAGTACCGGACTAGCGACGGAGACCCAGTACTTC
V gene: TRBV5-6; clone size: few; D gene: -; J gene: TRBJ1-1; CDR3 protein: CASSFLGMNTEAFF; CDR3 DNA: TGTGCCAGCAGCTTTTTGGGCATGAACACTGAAGCTTTCTTT
V gene: TRBV7-2; clone size: -; D gene: -; J gene: TRBJ1-1; CDR3 protein: CASSLRTRGTEAFF; CDR3 DNA: TGTGCCAGCAGCTTGCGGACGAGGGGGACTGAAGCTTTCTTT
V gene: TRBV11-1; clone size: many; D gene: -; J gene: TRBJ2-7; CDR3 protein: CASSQGQYTYEQYF; CDR3 DNA: TGTGCCAGCAGCCAAGGACAGTACACCTACGAGCAGTACTTC
V gene: TRBV12-3/TRBV12-4; clone size: -; D gene: TRBD2; J gene: TRBJ2-7; CDR3 protein: CASSGTSGYSEQYF; CDR3 DNA: TGTGCCAGCTCAGGGACTAGCGGTTACTCCGAGCAGTACTTC
V gene: TRBV7-9; clone size: few; D gene: -; J gene: TRBJ2-2; CDR3 protein: CASSLRQPNTGELFF; CDR3 DNA: TGTGCCAGCAGCCTCCGACAGCCGAACACCGGGGAGCTGTTTTTT
V gene: TRBV5-1; clone size: many; D gene: TRBD2; J gene: TRBJ2-7; CDR3 protein: CASSLALAGDSYEQYF; CDR3 DNA: TGCGCCAGCAGCTTGGCCCTAGCGGGGGACTCCTACGAGCAGTACTTC
V gene: TRBV6-1; clone size: few; D gene: TRBD2; J gene: TRBJ2-1; CDR3 protein: CASTHAIFAGTNNEQFF; CDR3 DNA: TGTGCCAGCACTCACGCTATATTTGCCGGGACTAACAATGAGCAGTTCTTC
V gene: TRBV7-2; clone size: -; D gene: -; J gene: TRBJ2-2; CDR3 protein: CASSLGAQPSPTGELFF; CDR3 DNA: TGTGCCAGCAGCTTAGGGGCCCAACCCTCCCCCACCGGGGAGCTGTTTTTT
V gene: TRBV9; clone size: -; D gene: TRBD2; J gene: TRBJ2-3; CDR3 protein: CASSVTTSGRGADTQYF; CDR3 DNA: TGTGCCAGCAGCGTCACGACAAGCGGGAGGGGAGCAGATACGCAGTATTTT
V gene: TRBV5-1; clone size: many; D gene: TRBD1; J gene: TRBJ2-3; CDR3 protein: CASSLGQVTDTQYF; CDR3 DNA: TGTGCCAGCAGCTTAGGACAGGTCACAGATACGCAGTATTTT
V gene: TRBV10-3; clone size: -; D gene: -; J gene: TRBJ2-7; CDR3 protein: CAISVDRYAQYF; CDR3 DNA: TGTGCCATCAGTGTGGATCGCTACGCGCAGTACTTC
V gene: TRBV18; clone size: -; D gene: -; J gene: TRBJ2-7; CDR3 protein: CASSPTGISQYEQYF; CDR3 DNA: TGTGCCAGCTCACCAACAGGGATCTCGCAGTACGAGCAGTACTTC
V gene: TRBV10-3; clone size: -; D gene: TRBD1; J gene: TRBJ2-2; CDR3 protein: CAISESPGQKFNTGELFF; CDR3 DNA: TGTGCCATCAGTGAGTCTCCGGGACAGAAATTTAACACCGGGGAGCTGTTTTTT
V gene: TRBV15; clone size: -; D gene: TRBD2; J gene: TRBJ2-3; CDR3 protein: CATSAGGRTDTQYF; CDR3 DNA: TGTGCCACCAGTGCGGGGGGACGCACAGATACGCAGTATTTT
V gene: TRBV15; clone size: -; D gene: -; J gene: TRBJ2-7; CDR3 protein: CATSRDQGYYEQYF; CDR3 DNA: TGTGCCACCAGCAGAGATCAAGGGTACTACGAGCAGTACTTC
V gene: TRBV10-3; clone size: few; D gene: -; J gene: TRBJ2-1; CDR3 protein: CAISDRDARLNEQFF; CDR3 DNA: TGTGCCATCAGTGACAGGGATGCCCGGCTCAATGAGCAGTTCTTC
V gene: TRBV5-1; clone size: many; D gene: -; J gene: TRBJ2-1; CDR3 protein: CASSLDTGNEQFF; CDR3 DNA: TGCGCCAGCAGCTTGGATACGGGCAATGAGCAGTTCTTC
V gene: TRBV6-2/TRBV6-3; clone size: -; D gene: -; J gene: TRBJ2-2; CDR3 protein: CASSYVGPSTGELFF; CDR3 DNA: TGTGCCAGCAGTTACGTTGGGCCCTCGACCGGGGAGCTGTTTTTT
V gene: TRBV4-2; clone size: few; D gene: -; J gene: TRBJ1-1; CDR3 protein: CASSQEGVANTEAFF; CDR3 DNA: TGTGCCAGCAGCCAAGAGGGCGTGGCGAACACTGAAGCTTTCTTT
V gene: TRBV20-1; clone size: -; D gene: -; J gene: TRBJ2-1; CDR3 protein: CSARDDSYNEQFF; CDR3 DNA: TGCAGTGCTAGAGACGACAGTTACAATGAGCAGTTCTTC
V gene: TRBV7-9; clone size: -; D gene: -; J gene: TRBJ2-3; CDR3 protein: CASISPGAPTDTQYF; CDR3 DNA: TGTGCCAGCATCAGCCCAGGGGCCCCCACAGATACGCAGTATTTT
V gene: TRBV30; clone size: few; D gene: TRBD2; J gene: TRBJ2-7; CDR3 protein: CAWSRRLAGGPVYEQYF; CDR3 DNA: TGTGCCTGGAGTCGTAGACTAGCGGGAGGGCCCGTTTACGAGCAGTACTTC
V gene: TRBV24-1; clone size: many; D gene: -; J gene: TRBJ2-1; CDR3 protein: CATSDPSGTASSYNEQFF; CDR3 DNA: TGTGCCACCAGTGACCCCTCCGGGACTGCAAGCTCCTACAATGAGCAGTTCTTC
V gene: TRBV19; clone size: -; D gene: -; J gene: TRBJ2-3; CDR3 protein: CASSITGRDTQYF; CDR3 DNA: TGTGCCAGTAGTATCACAGGGAGAGATACGCAGTATTTT
V gene: TRBV9; clone size: few; D gene: TRBD2; J gene: TRBJ2-2; CDR3 protein: CASSLGLAGRGDTGELFF; CDR3 DNA: TGTGCCAGCAGCTTAGGACTAGCGGGACGCGGTGACACCGGGGAGCTGTTTTTT
V gene: TRBV6-2/TRBV6-3; clone size: few; D gene: TRBD1; J gene: TRBJ2-3; CDR3 protein: CASSFSRDRWTTDTQYF; CDR3 DNA: TGTGCCAGCAGTTTTTCCCGGGACAGGTGGACCACAGATACGCAGTATTTT
V gene: TRBV20-1; clone size: few; D gene: TRBD1; J gene: TRBJ1-3; CDR3 protein: CSAREQGVNTIYF; CDR3 DNA: TGCAGTGCTAGAGAACAGGGGGTAAACACCATATATTTT
V gene: TRBV20-1; clone size: -; D gene: TRBD1; J gene: TRBJ2-7; CDR3 protein: CSASMGTGGDEQYF; CDR3 DNA: TGCAGTGCTTCGATGGGGACAGGGGGCGACGAGCAGTACTTC
V gene: TRBV7-2; clone size: -; D gene: -; J gene: TRBJ1-2; CDR3 protein: CASSPGAMYGYTF; CDR3 DNA: TGTGCCAGCAGCCCCGGGGCCATGTATGGCTACACCTTC
V gene: TRBV5-3; clone size: -; D gene: -; J gene: TRBJ2-3; CDR3 protein: CARSLIRPDTQYF; CDR3 DNA: TGTGCCAGAAGCTTGATAAGGCCAGATACGCAGTATTTT
V gene: TRBV12-3/TRBV12-4; clone size: few; D gene: TRBD1; J gene: TRBJ1-3; CDR3 protein: CASRRQGYGNTIYF; CDR3 DNA: TGTGCCAGCAGGCGACAGGGTTACGGAAACACCATATATTTT
V gene: TRBV21-1; clone size: -; D gene: -; J gene: TRBJ2-1; CDR3 protein: CASSKGGLAGYNEQFF; CDR3 DNA: TGTGCCAGCAGCAAAGGAGGGCTAGCGGGATACAATGAGCAGTTCTTC
V gene: TRBV20-1; clone size: many; D gene: TRBD1; J gene: TRBJ1-6; CDR3 protein: CSARGQGLESPLHF; CDR3 DNA: TGCAGTGCTAGAGGACAGGGTTTGGAATCACCCCTCCACTTT
V gene: TRBV5-1; clone size: many; D gene: -; J gene: TRBJ2-7; CDR3 protein: CASSLTGGEYEQYF; CDR3 DNA: TGCGCCAGCAGCTTGACCGGGGGCGAATACGAGCAGTACTTC
V gene: TRBV5-1; clone size: -; D gene: -; J gene: TRBJ2-7; CDR3 protein: CASSTLISGGYEQYF; CDR3 DNA: TGCGCCAGCAGCACCCTAATCTCCGGGGGATATGAGCAGTACTTC
V gene: TRBV14; clone size: -; D gene: TRBD2; J gene: TRBJ2-1; CDR3 protein: CASSQDRLAGPFSYNEQFF; CDR3 DNA: TGTGCCAGCAGCCAAGATCGACTAGCGGGGCCGTTCTCCTACAATGAGCAGTTCTTC
V gene: TRBV29-1; clone size: -; D gene: -; J gene: TRBJ2-5; CDR3 protein: CSVEDRRVETQYF; CDR3 DNA: TGCAGCGTTGAAGATAGGAGGGTTGAGACCCAGTACTTC
V gene: TRBV28; clone size: -; D gene: TRBD1; J gene: TRBJ1-2; CDR3 protein: CASSLTTGGWYGYTF; CDR3 DNA: TGTGCCAGCAGTCTTACGACAGGGGGCTGGTATGGCTACACCTTC
V gene: TRBV13; clone size: few; D gene: -; J gene: TRBJ2-2; CDR3 protein: CASRGTEFTGELFF; CDR3 DNA: TGTGCCAGCAGAGGGACGGAATTCACCGGGGAGCTGTTTTTT
V gene: TRBV29-1; clone size: -; D gene: TRBD2; J gene: TRBJ2-7; CDR3 protein: CSVASGRLAAYEQYF; CDR3 DNA: TGCAGCGTTGCCAGCGGGAGGCTAGCTGCGTACGAGCAGTACTTC
V gene: TRBV4-3; clone size: few; D gene: -; J gene: TRBJ2-2; CDR3 protein: CASSLNPPPGTGELFF; CDR3 DNA: TGCGCCAGCAGCCTTAATCCCCCACCGGGGACCGGGGAGCTGTTTTTT
V gene: TRBV29-1; clone size: -; D gene: TRBD1; J gene: TRBJ2-5; CDR3 protein: CSVGTGSATQYF; CDR3 DNA: TGCAGCGTAGGGACAGGGTCTGCGACCCAGTACTTC
V gene: TRBV4-1; clone size: -; D gene: -; J gene: TRBJ2-7; CDR3 protein: CASSQASRSHEQYF; CDR3 DNA: TGCGCCAGCAGCCAAGCCTCCCGGTCCCACGAGCAGTACTTC
V gene: TRBV7-2; clone size: -; D gene: TRBD2; J gene: TRBJ2-3; CDR3 protein: CASSKSGRVADTQYF; CDR3 DNA: TGTGCCAGCAGCAAAAGCGGGAGGGTCGCAGATACGCAGTATTTT
V gene: TRBV20-1; clone size: -; D gene: -; J gene: TRBJ2-7; CDR3 protein: CSASERGISSYEQYF; CDR3 DNA: TGCAGTGCTAGTGAACGGGGGATTAGCTCCTACGAGCAGTACTTC
V gene: TRBV27; clone size: many; D gene: TRBD2; J gene: TRBJ2-1; CDR3 protein: CASSLAVYNEQFF; CDR3 DNA: TGTGCCAGCAGCCTAGCGGTATACAATGAGCAGTTCTTC
V gene: TRBV12-3/TRBV12-4; clone size: many; D gene: -; J gene: TRBJ1-2; CDR3 protein: CASSNSGGYGYTF; CDR3 DNA: TGTGCCAGCAGCAACTCCGGAGGCTATGGCTACACCTTC
V gene: TRBV20-1; clone size: few; D gene: -; J gene: TRBJ1-3; CDR3 protein: CSASPGFSGNTIYF; CDR3 DNA: TGCAGTGCTTCCCCGGGATTCTCTGGAAACACCATATATTTT
V gene: TRBV3-1; clone size: -; D gene: TRBD2; J gene: TRBJ2-1; CDR3 protein: CASSQPGGPHNEQFF; CDR3 DNA: TGTGCCAGCAGCCAACCGGGGGGGCCCCACAATGAGCAGTTCTTC
V gene: TRBV4-3; clone size: -; D gene: TRBD2; J gene: TRBJ2-1; CDR3 protein: CASSQGTSGNSYNEQFF; CDR3 DNA: TGCGCCAGCAGCCAAGGGACTAGCGGGAACTCCTACAATGAGCAGTTCTTC
V gene: TRBV10-3; clone size: few; D gene: TRBD2; J gene: TRBJ2-1; CDR3 protein: CAIRGLAGRDEQFF; CDR3 DNA: TGTGCCATCAGGGGACTAGCGGGGCGCGATGAGCAGTTCTTC
V gene: TRBV28; clone size: few; D gene: -; J gene: TRBJ2-7; CDR3 protein: CASSLPPGGPPYEQYF; CDR3 DNA: TGTGCCAGCAGTTTGCCCCCCGGGGGCCCTCCCTACGAGCAGTACTTC